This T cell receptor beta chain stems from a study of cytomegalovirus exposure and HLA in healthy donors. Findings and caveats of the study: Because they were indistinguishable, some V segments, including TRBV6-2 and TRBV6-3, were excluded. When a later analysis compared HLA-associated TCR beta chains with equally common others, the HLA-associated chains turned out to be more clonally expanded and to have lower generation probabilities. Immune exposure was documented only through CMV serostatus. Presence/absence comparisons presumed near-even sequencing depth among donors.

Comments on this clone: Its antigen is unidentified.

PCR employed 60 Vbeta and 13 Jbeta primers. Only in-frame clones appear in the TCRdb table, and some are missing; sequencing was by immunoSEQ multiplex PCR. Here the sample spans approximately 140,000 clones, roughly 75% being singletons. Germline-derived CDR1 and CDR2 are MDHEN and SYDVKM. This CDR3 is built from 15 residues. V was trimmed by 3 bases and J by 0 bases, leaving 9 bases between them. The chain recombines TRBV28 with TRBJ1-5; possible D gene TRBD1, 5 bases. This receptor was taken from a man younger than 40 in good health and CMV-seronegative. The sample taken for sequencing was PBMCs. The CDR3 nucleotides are TGTGCCAGCAGTTTGTGGGACTATAGCAATCAGCCCCAGCATTTT. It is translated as CASSLWDYSNQPQHF.